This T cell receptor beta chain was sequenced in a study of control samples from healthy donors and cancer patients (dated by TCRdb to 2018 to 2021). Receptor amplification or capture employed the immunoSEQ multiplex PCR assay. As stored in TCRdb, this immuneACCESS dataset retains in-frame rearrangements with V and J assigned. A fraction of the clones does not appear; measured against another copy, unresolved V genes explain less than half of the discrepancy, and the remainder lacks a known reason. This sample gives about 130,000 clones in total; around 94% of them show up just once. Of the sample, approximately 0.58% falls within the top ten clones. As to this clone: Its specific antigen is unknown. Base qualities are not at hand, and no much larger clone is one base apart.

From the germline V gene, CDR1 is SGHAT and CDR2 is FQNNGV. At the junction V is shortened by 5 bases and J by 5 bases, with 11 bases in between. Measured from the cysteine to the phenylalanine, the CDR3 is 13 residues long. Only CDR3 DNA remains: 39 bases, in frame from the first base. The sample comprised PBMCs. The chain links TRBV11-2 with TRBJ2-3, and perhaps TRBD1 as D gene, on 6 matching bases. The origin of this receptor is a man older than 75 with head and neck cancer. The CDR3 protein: CASSGWTEDTQYF. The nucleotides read TGTGCCAGCAGCGGATGGACAGAAGATACGCAGTATTTT.